A selection of T cell receptor beta chains follows, all from one sample in a study of T cells in tuberculosis. Sequencing was performed with immunoSEQ multiplex PCR; in TCRdb, only in-frame clones are kept and a portion is missing. In the table there are 54,000 or so clones, about 86% of which are singletons. The sample taken for sequencing was CD1b-GMM tetramer-negative cells sorted from PBMCs. These receptors all stem from an adult woman with latent tuberculosis. CDR3s include the opening cysteine and the closing phenylalanine or tryptophan. D genes are given only for firm matches. Clone size is stated in some rows and not others, as once, few, many or a class when expanded.

-,-,TRBV28,TRBJ1-5,TGTGCCAGCCGTCGTTCGGGGGGGGGTCAGCCCCAGCATTTT,CASRRSGGGQPQHF
-,-,TRBV10-1,TRBJ1-5,TGCGCCAGCAGTGACCTAACCGGGAATAGCAATCAGCCCCAGCATTTT,CASSDLTGNSNQPQHF
TRBD1,-,TRBV30,TRBJ1-6,TGTGCCTGGAGTGGACAGGGTCGTGACTCACCCCTCCACTTT,CAWSGQGRDSPLHF
TRBD1,-,TRBV5-1,TRBJ2-1,TGCGCCAGCAGCTGGGGACAGAAATCACTTAGCTCCTACAATGAGCAGTTCTTC,CASSWGQKSLSSYNEQFF
-,-,TRBV9,TRBJ1-1,TGTGCCAGCAGCGTCTCCCGGGACAATCGAGAAGCTTTCTTT,CASSVSRDNREAFF
TRBD1,-,TRBV19,TRBJ1-2,TGTGCCAGTAGTATCTCGGGACAGGGGGCCTATGGCTACACCTTC,CASSISGQGAYGYTF
-,once,TRBV5-1,TRBJ1-2,TGCGCCAGCAGCTTGGAAGGGGCCGTGTCCTATGGCTACACCTTC,CASSLEGAVSYGYTF
-,-,TRBV18,TRBJ2-7,TGTGCCAGCTCACCTCGGCAGGGCAGCTCCTACGAGCAGTACTTC,CASSPRQGSSYEQYF
-,-,TRBV28,TRBJ2-3,TGTGCCAGCAGCTCCGTGCGAGATACGCAGTATTTT,CASSSVRDTQYF
TRBD2,-,TRBV23-1,TRBJ2-1,TGCGCCAGCAGTCAATCGCGGGGGACTGAGCAGTTCTTC,CASSQSRGTEQFF
TRBD2,-,TRBV10-1,TRBJ2-7,TGCGCCAGCAGTAGGTTTTTCCCGGGACTAGCGGGTGATAGCTCCTACGAGCAGTACTTC,CASSRFFPGLAGDSSYEQYF
-,-,TRBV4-1,TRBJ2-7,TGCGCCAGCAGCCCCCAGGGGCTGACCCACTACGAGCAGTACTTC,CASSPQGLTHYEQYF
-,-,TRBV21-1,TRBJ1-5,TGTGCCAGCATGGGACAGCCCCATCGGCCCCAGCATTTT,CASMGQPHRPQHF
TRBD2,-,TRBV7-8,TRBJ2-1,TGTGCCAGCAGCTTAGCACGAAGGGGACTAGCGGCCTCCAATGAGCAGTTCTTC,CASSLARRGLAASNEQFF
TRBD2,-,TRBV19,TRBJ2-1,TGTGCCAGTAGTGTACAGGGCGGGAGGACCTACAATGAGCAGTTCTTC,CASSVQGGRTYNEQFF
-,-,TRBV28,TRBJ1-4,TGTGCCAGCAGTTTATGGAACTCAGGGGCAACTAATGAAAAACTGTTTTTT,CASSLWNSGATNEKLFF
-,-,TRBV29-1,TRBJ2-7,TGCAGCGTTGAGACTGCCTACGAGCAGTACTTC,CSVETAYEQYF
-,-,TRBV25-1,TRBJ2-1,TGTGCCAGCAGCCGGGTTGGGGACATGATTCTGCCGGACAATGAGCAGTTCTTC,CASSRVGDMILPDNEQFF
-,-,TRBV5-6,TRBJ1-5,TGTGCCAGCAGCGTGGGTATTAATCAGCCCCAGCATTTT,CASSVGINQPQHF
-,-,TRBV21-1,TRBJ2-7,TGTGCCAGCAGCAATAAGGGCAGGGAAAAGTACGAGCAGTACTTC,CASSNKGREKYEQYF
-,many,TRBV7-9,TRBJ2-7,TGTGCCAGCAGCGATCGTACCCCTAGCAACGAGCAGTACTTC,CASSDRTPSNEQYF
TRBD1,-,TRBV4-2,TRBJ2-1,TGTGCCAGCAGGCAAGACCTACAGGGGTCTTACAATGAGCAGTTCTTC,CASRQDLQGSYNEQFF
-,-,TRBV7-2,TRBJ1-1,TGTGCCAGCAGCTTAGGTCGGGGGACCACTGAAGCTTTCTTT,CASSLGRGTTEAFF
TRBD2,-,TRBV19,TRBJ2-7,TGTGCCAGTAGTATGAGAACTAGCGGCGAGCAGTACTTC,CASSMRTSGEQYF
TRBD2,once,TRBV5-1,TRBJ2-7,TGCGCCAGCAGCCCTCGTAGCGGGACCTACGAGCAGTACTTC,CASSPRSGTYEQYF
-,-,TRBV7-8,TRBJ1-5,TGTGCCAGCAGCTTAGACCGCAGGGATAGGAGCAATCAGCCCCAGCATTTT,CASSLDRRDRSNQPQHF
TRBD2,-,TRBV6-5,TRBJ2-1,TGTGCCAGCAGACCGGTCGGGGGGGCCAACAATGAGCAGTTCTTC,CASRPVGGANNEQFF
-,-,TRBV7-2,TRBJ1-5,TGTGCCTCAAGGCCAGGGTGGAATCAGCCCCAGCATTTT,CASRPGWNQPQHF
TRBD2,once,TRBV7-3,TRBJ2-3,TGTGCCAGCAGCTTCGGGGGGGGCCGGGATACGCAGTATTTT,CASSFGGGRDTQYF
TRBD1,-,TRBV19,TRBJ1-6,TGTGCCAGTAGTGGGGGGACAGGGGGCCGATCACCCCTCCACTTT,CASSGGTGGRSPLHF
TRBD2,-,TRBV6-1,TRBJ2-3,TGTGCCAGCAGCCGACTAGCGATGGGCACAGATACGCAGTATTTT,CASSRLAMGTDTQYF
TRBD1,once,TRBV30,TRBJ1-5,TGTGCCTGGAGTCGTGACAGGGCCGGCAATCAGCCCCAGCATTTT,CAWSRDRAGNQPQHF
-,once,TRBV9,TRBJ1-2,TGTGCCAGCAGCGTAGACAGCAACTATGGCTACACCTTC,CASSVDSNYGYTF
TRBD1,-,TRBV6-5,TRBJ2-1,TGTGCCAGCAGAACTACCGGGACAGGGGGGCATGAGCAGTTCTTC,CASRTTGTGGHEQFF
TRBD1,-,TRBV6-1,TRBJ2-3,TGTGCCACCAGGGCGGACAGGGTTGAAACAGATACGCAGTATTTT,CATRADRVETDTQYF
TRBD2,-,TRBV28,TRBJ2-5,TGTGCCAGCAGGGGACTAGCGGGAGTCTGGGGAGAGACCCAGTACTTC,CASRGLAGVWGETQYF
TRBD1,-,TRBV5-1,TRBJ1-5,TGCGCCAGCAGCTTGGAGGGGGCGGATCAGCCCCAGCATTTT,CASSLEGADQPQHF
TRBD1,-,TRBV5-3,TRBJ1-1,TGTGCCAGAAGCTTGGCGACAGGGGGGGAGGACACTGAAGCTTTCTTT,CARSLATGGEDTEAFF
-,-,TRBV28,TRBJ1-2,TGTGCCAGCAGTTTTTACAGGGAGCACTATGGCTACACCTTC,CASSFYREHYGYTF
-,-,TRBV19,TRBJ1-1,TGTGCCAGTAGTATAGGGCAGATTGCTGAAGCTTTCTTT,CASSIGQIAEAFF
TRBD1,few,TRBV6-1,TRBJ2-2,TGTGCCAGCACCAGGACAGGGTTGGGCACCGGGGAGCTGTTTTTT,CASTRTGLGTGELFF
-,-,TRBV21-1,TRBJ2-1,TGTGCCAGCAGGGCCACAGGTTACCAGTTCTTC,CASRATGYQFF
-,-,TRBV5-4,TRBJ1-1,TGTGCCAGCAGCTCCGGACAGATAGGGAACACTGAAGCTTTCTTT,CASSSGQIGNTEAFF
TRBD1,few,TRBV14,TRBJ2-5,TGTGCCAGGCCTGGGACAGGGGGCGAAGAGACCCAGTACTTC,CARPGTGGEETQYF
TRBD2,-,TRBV28,TRBJ2-3,TGTGCCAGCAGTCGACCCCCGGGACTAGCGGGAGATACGCAGTATTTT,CASSRPPGLAGDTQYF
TRBD1,-,TRBV18,TRBJ2-5,TGTGCCAGCTCCCGGGACAGGGGCCAAGAGACCCAGTACTTC,CASSRDRGQETQYF
TRBD1,-,TRBV4-3,TRBJ1-2,TGCGCCAGCAGCCAGATGAGGGGGACAGGTGAGCCTAACTATGGCTACACCTTC,CASSQMRGTGEPNYGYTF
TRBD2,-,TRBV5-1,TRBJ2-1,TGCGCCAGCAGCTTGGTGTTAGCGGGGGGACTAGAGCAGTTCTTC,CASSLVLAGGLEQFF
-,-,TRBV19,TRBJ2-6,TGTGCCAGTAGTATAACGGTCATTCGGAGGAACTCTGGGGCCAACGTCCTGACTTTC,CASSITVIRRNSGANVLTF
TRBD2,once,TRBV6-6,TRBJ2-7,TGTGCCAGCAGTTCCCCGACTAGCGGGGGACCCTACGAGCAGTACTTC,CASSSPTSGGPYEQYF
TRBD1,-,TRBV5-1,TRBJ2-2,TGCGCCAGCAGCCCCGGGACAGCGAACACCGGGGAGCTGTTTTTT,CASSPGTANTGELFF
TRBD2,-,TRBV15,TRBJ2-4,TGTGCCACGTCAGATCCTAGCGGGAGGTACGCCAAAAACATTCAGTACTTC,CATSDPSGRYAKNIQYF
-,few,TRBV27,TRBJ1-5,TGTGCCAGCAGTTTCGGGGGATACAATCAGCCCCAGCATTTT,CASSFGGYNQPQHF
-,-,TRBV5-1,TRBJ1-2,TGCGCCAGCAGCCCCGGGACAACGGGTGGCTACACCTTC,CASSPGTTGGYTF